A single sample is the source of the 23 T cell receptor beta chains below, sequenced in a study of T cells in women clearing cervical HPV infection. Clones were read by immunoSEQ multiplex PCR, and TCRdb kept only the in-frame ones, dropping some. In total, the table holds approximately 35,000 clones. The sequenced material came from blood buffy coat. The receptors shown here come from a woman between 18 and 69 years old with a cervical HPV16 infection that either progressed to CIN3+ or cleared (not recorded which).

A remark on this clone: Coverage ceases 3 residues before the CDR3 finishes, and the germline J gene fills in the end. The chain joins TRBV7-2 to TRBJ1-5, with unresolved D. V was pared by 5 bases and J by 2 bases, with 10 bases between. Germline V gene data show CDR1 as SGHTA and CDR2 as FQGNSA. This CDR3 contains 14 residues. The CDR3 protein is CASSPLGGNQPQHF. CDR3 bases read: TGTGCCAGCAGCCCCCTCGGTGGCAATCAGCCC. The full variable domain, its missing parts supplied by reference TRBV7-2 and TRBJ1-5, is GAGVSQSPSNKVTEKGKDVELRCDPISGHTALYWYRQSLGQGLEFLIYFQGNSAPDKSGLPSDRFSAERTGGSVSTLTIQRTQQEDSAVYLCASSPLGGNQPQHFGDGTRLSIL.

Comments on this clone: Coverage ceases 3 residues before the CDR3 finishes, and the germline J gene fills in the end. The chain links TRBV2 to TRBJ2-1; the D is unclear. CDR3 size: 14 residues. The ends were cut back, 4 bases at V and 2 bases at J, with 9 bases in the middle. CDR1 is SNHLY and CDR2 is FYNNEI in the germline V gene. The covered CDR3 bases are TGTGCCAGCAGTGCCCCCGACACCTACAATGAG. Protein: CASSAPDTYNE. The full CDR3 protein is CASSAPDTYNEQFF.

Notes on this clone: The CDR3 end falls 3 residues outside the read, so it is completed with the germline J gene. This rearrangement joins TRBV2 to TRBJ2-2; no reliable D call. The CDR3 contains 14 residues. Germline CDR1 reads SNHLY; CDR2 reads FYNNEI. V was clipped by 1 base and J by 1 base, with 4 bases between them. Partial CDR3 DNA: TGTGCCAGCAGTGAAGTCAGGAACACCGGGGAG. This codes for CASSEVRNTGE. The full CDR3 sequence reads CASSEVRNTGELFF. Looking up the rest from reference TRBV2 and TRBJ2-2 gives the full variable domain: EPEVTQTPSHQVTQMGQEVILRCVPISNHLYFYWYRQILGQKVEFLVSFYNNEISEKSEIFDDQFSVERPDGSNFTLKIRSTKLEDSAMYFCASSEVRNTGELFFGEGSRLTVL.

In the case of this clone: Read coverage stops 3 residues before the CDR3 terminus; the germline J gene supplies the remainder. This chain joins TRBV18 and TRBJ1-5, with D possibly being TRBD1 (6 bases). With 4 bases removed from V and 7 bases from J, the gap between germline ends came to 11 bases. The germline CDR1 and CDR2 sequences are KGHSH and LQKENI. This CDR3 has 13 amino acids. CDR3 DNA (partial): TGTGCCAGCTCACTTTCAGGGGACCAGCCC. This encodes CASSLSGDQP. Given in full, the CDR3 is CASSLSGDQPQHF. Together with reference TRBV18 and TRBJ1-5, the CDR3 gives the full variable domain: NAGVMQNPRHLVRRRGQEARLRCSPMKGHSHVYWYRQLPEEGLKFMVYLQKENIIDESGMPKERFSAEFPKEGPSILRIQQVVRGDSAAYFCASSLSGDQPQHFGDGTRLSIL.

Concerning this clone: The CDR3 goes on 3 residues after the read ends, and that part is filled in from the germline J gene. The chain is built from TRBV18 and TRBJ1-2, with D perhaps TRBD1 (5 bases). Germline assignment: CDR1 KGHSH and CDR2 LQKENI. The CDR3 spans 15 residues. The sequenced part of the CDR3 DNA is TGTGCCAGCTCACCGCAGGGTCCTCACACAGATACC. Translated, it gives CASSPQGPHTDT. In full, the CDR3 reads CASSPQGPHTDTYTF.

In the case of this clone: The read halts 3 residues ahead of the CDR3 end, with the missing end drawn from the germline J gene. The gene calls are TRBV7-9 and TRBJ1-5; D gene unclear. Germline V lookup: CDR1 SEHNR, CDR2 FQNEAQ (reference sequence). The V gene lost 3 bases and the J gene lost 0 bases, with 6 bases spanning the gap. This CDR3 has 14 amino acids. The CDR3 loop is CASSFQASNQPQHF. Partial CDR3 DNA: TGTGCCAGCAGCTTTCAGGCTAGCAATCAGCCC.

Details on this clone: The CDR3 is cut off 3 residues early in the read; its end comes from the germline J gene. This chain connects TRBV30 to TRBJ1-1; 8 nucleotides agree with TRBD1. Unmatched junction bases numbered 2, after V lost 1 base and J lost 4 bases. Germline CDR1 reads GTSNPN; CDR2 reads SVGIG (reference sequence). The CDR3 consists of 13 residues. This chain's CDR3 is CAWSGDRPTEAFF. CDR3 DNA (partial): TGTGCCTGGAGTGGGGACAGGCCCACTGAA.

In the case of this clone: One end of the junction is discordant with germline, which a read error may explain. The read comes to an end 3 residues before the CDR3 does, leaving the germline J gene to fill in the end. Other DNA sequences from this sample encode an identical CDR3 as well. The V gene is TRBV2, the J gene TRBJ1-3; TRBD1 matches 9 bases. CDR1 is SNHLY and CDR2 is FYNNEI in the germline V gene. This CDR3 contains 18 residues. The CDR3 is CASSPSLTGGLSGNTIYF. CDR3 DNA (partial): TGTGCCAGCAGCCCGAGTCTGACAGGGGGACTTTCTGGAAACACA.

Of note for this clone: The read is 3 residues too short to cover the CDR3 end, so that end is filled in from the germline J gene. The chain links TRBV20-1 to TRBJ2-5; the D gene is possibly TRBD1 (5 bases). Trimming took 0 bases from V and 2 from J, leaving 10 bases between them. This CDR3 region has 14 residues. Germline loops: CDR1 DFQATT, CDR2 SNEGSKA (reference sequence). The CDR3 bases that were read are TGCAGTGCTAGAGATGGGGCACATCAAGAGACC. Its translation: CSARDGAHQET. The whole CDR3 protein is CSARDGAHQETQYF.

About this clone: The read ends 3 residues early relative to the CDR3; the germline J gene fills the gap. The rearrangement uses TRBV10-3 and TRBJ2-3, with a weak D call TRBD1 (6 bases). The CDR3 has 14 amino acids. Trimming took 6 bases from V and 4 from J, leaving 14 bases between them. Looked up from germline, CDR1 is ENHRY and CDR2 is SYGVKD. Incomplete CDR3 DNA: TGTGCCATCAGGGGGGCCCTAGTGGCAGATACG. Encoded protein: CAIRGALVADT. The entire CDR3 protein is CAIRGALVADTQYF.

A word on this clone: The read ends 3 residues shy of where the CDR3 ends; the end is completed using the germline J gene. The chain carries TRBV5-1 and TRBJ2-7, with D maybe TRBD2 (6 bases). V gave up 0 bases and J gave up 3 bases, with 13 bases separating them. The CDR3 has 15 amino acids. Germline lookup yields CDR1 SGHRS and CDR2 YFSETQ. The sequenced part of the CDR3 DNA is TGCGCCAGCAGCTTGGGGTACGGGGGTGGCTACGAG. Its translation is CASSLGYGGGYE. The CDR3, in full, reads CASSLGYGGGYEQYF.

Incomplete CDR3 DNA: TGTGCCAGCAGTCTCGACAGGGGGCGGAACACTGAA. It specifies CASSLDRGRNTE. The CDR3 in its entirety is CASSLDRGRNTEAFF. The chain uses TRBV12-3 or TRBV12-4 and TRBJ1-1, with 10 bases aligning to TRBD1. The CDR3 extends 3 residues past the end of the read, so its final part is completed from the germline J gene. Germline trimming cut 5 bases from V and 1 base from J; bases unmatched to any gene: 4. The CDR3 has 15 residues.

Worth noting for this clone: The read falls 3 residues short of the CDR3 end, and the missing part is taken from the germline J gene. This sequence joins TRBV20-1 and TRBJ1-4; weak D call: TRBD1 (5 bases). Trimming shortened V by 0 bases and J by 4 bases, and 12 bases separated the two germline ends. The CDR3 spans 15 residues. CDR1 and CDR2 from the germline V gene are DFQATT and SNEGSKA (reference sequence). The CDR3 DNA, read in part, is TGCAGTGCTAGAGATTTGCGGGGACTTAATGAAAAA. It yields the protein CSARDLRGLNEK. The whole CDR3 reads CSARDLRGLNEKLFF.

Remarks on this clone: The read is 3 residues too short to cover the CDR3 end, so that end is filled in from the germline J gene. This chain links TRBV6-2 or TRBV6-3 with TRBJ2-1, with 7 bases lining up with TRBD1. The CDR3 is 17 residues long. V dropped 6 bases and J dropped 0; count of bases not matched to a gene: 11. Germline V gene data show CDR1 as MNHEY and CDR2 as SVGEGT. Partial CDR3 DNA: TGTGCCAGCAGACCTCCGACAGGGATGAGCTCCTACAATGAG. Protein sequence: CASRPPTGMSSYNE. The entire CDR3 sequence reads CASRPPTGMSSYNEQFF.

In regard to this clone: The read comes to an end 3 residues before the CDR3 does, leaving the germline J gene to fill in the end. The chain employs TRBV23-1 and TRBJ2-7, with D possibly TRBD1 on 6 matching bases. TRBV23-1 counts as an open reading frame of uncertain function. This CDR3 region has 14 residues. Trimming shortened V by 5 bases and J by 3 bases, and 14 bases separated the two germline ends. The chain's CDR3 is CASSSRDTYYEQYF. Incomplete CDR3 DNA: TGCGCCAGCAGTAGCAGGGACACTTACTACGAG.

Turning to this clone: The sequence runs out 3 residues before the end of the CDR3; the remainder is reconstructed from the germline J gene. The chain has TRBV20-1 and TRBJ1-5; D ambiguous. Trimming took 8 bases from V and 2 from J, leaving 10 bases between them. Germline CDR1 and CDR2: DFQATT and SNEGSKA (reference sequence). This CDR3 contains 12 residues. CDR3 in amino acids: CSIMAGNQPQHF. Partial CDR3 DNA: TGCAGTATAATGGCGGGCAATCAGCCC.

On this clone: The CDR3 goes on 3 residues after the read ends, and that part is filled in from the germline J gene. V usage is TRBV20-1 and J usage is TRBJ2-3, with D tentatively TRBD2 (6 bases). V was cut by 3 bases and J by 3 bases, with 13 bases left in between. CDR1 and CDR2 from the germline V gene are DFQATT and SNEGSKA (reference sequence). This CDR3 contains 14 residues. CDR3 in amino acids: CSAREGHLTDTQYF. CDR3 bases read: TGCAGTGCTAGGGAGGGGCATTTAACAGATACG.

With regard to this clone: One end of the junction is discordant with germline, which a read error may explain. Read coverage stops 3 residues before the CDR3 terminus; the germline J gene supplies the remainder. The chain is built from TRBV4-2 and TRBJ1-5; maybe TRBD1 (5 bases). Germline V gene data show CDR1 as LGHNA and CDR2 as YNFKEQ. The CDR3 totals 16 residues. Here the CDR3 reads CASSQDGGNSNQPQHF. The part of the CDR3 DNA that was read is TGCGCCAGCAGCCAAGATGGGGGGAATAGCAATCAGCCC.

Comments on this clone: The CDR3 is cut off 3 residues early in the read; its end comes from the germline J gene. The V and J genes are TRBV6-2 or TRBV6-3 and TRBJ1-5; D is unclear. CDR1 and CDR2 from the germline V gene are MNHEY and SVGEGT. The CDR3 runs to 14 residues. The V end lost 0 bases, the J end lost 3 bases, and 6 bases lay between the germline ends. Partial CDR3 DNA: TGTGCCAGCAGTTACTCACAGCTCAATCAGCCC. Protein product: CASSYSQLNQP. The complete CDR3 reads CASSYSQLNQPQHF.

A word on this clone: The missing CDR3 end, 3 residues past where the read stops, is filled in from the germline J gene. The rearrangement links TRBV6-2 or TRBV6-3 to TRBJ1-5; D is unresolved. This CDR3 spans 15 amino acids. Germline assignment: CDR1 MNHEY and CDR2 SVGEGT. CDR3 bases read: TGTGCCACCAATCCGGGCAGACTAGCGGTAGATCCC. Translated, it gives CATNPGRLAVDP. The entire CDR3 reads CATNPGRLAVDPQHF.

As for this clone: Read sequence stops 3 residues before the CDR3 end, and the germline J gene provides the missing end. The rearrangement joins TRBV10-3 to TRBJ2-2, with no clear D. The CDR3 consists of 15 residues. Germline CDR1 and CDR2: ENHRY and SYGVKD. Trimming stripped 2 bases from V and 0 bases from J, with 7 bases between. CDR3 sequence: CAISEVATNTGELFF. The CDR3 bases that were read are TGTGCCATCAGTGAGGTCGCTACGAACACCGGGGAG.

Concerning this clone: The sequenced fragment ends 3 residues before the CDR3 boundary, so the rest is inferred from the germline J gene. The chain uses TRBV7-8 and TRBJ2-2, with unresolved D. V lost 5 bases and J 4 bases, leaving 14 bases between the germline ends. Per the germline V gene, CDR1 is SGHVS and CDR2 is FQNEAQ. CDR3 size: 15 residues. CDR3 residues: CASSPHSGPTGELFF. CDR3 bases read: TGTGCCAGCAGCCCGCACTCAGGTCCCACCGGGGAG. The variable domain in full, completed from reference TRBV7-8 and TRBJ2-2, reads GAGVSQSPRYKVAKRGQDVALRCDPISGHVSLFWYQQALGQGPEFLTYFQNEAQLDKSGLPSDRFFAERPEGSVSTLKIQRTQQEDSAVYLCASSPHSGPTGELFFGEGSRLTVL.

Of note for this clone: The read falls 3 residues short of the CDR3 end, and the missing part is taken from the germline J gene. J is TRBJ2-7 and V is TRBV30, with a tentative D call TRBD1 (6 bases). V lost 0 bases to trimming and J lost 3 bases, with 15 bases between them. The germline gives CDR1 GTSNPN, CDR2 SVGIG (reference sequence). CDR3 length: 15 amino acids. The DNA read from the CDR3 is TGTGCCTGGAGTGTAGCGACAGGAGCCCTCTACGAG. Residues: CAWSVATGALYE. The whole CDR3 protein reads CAWSVATGALYEQYF.